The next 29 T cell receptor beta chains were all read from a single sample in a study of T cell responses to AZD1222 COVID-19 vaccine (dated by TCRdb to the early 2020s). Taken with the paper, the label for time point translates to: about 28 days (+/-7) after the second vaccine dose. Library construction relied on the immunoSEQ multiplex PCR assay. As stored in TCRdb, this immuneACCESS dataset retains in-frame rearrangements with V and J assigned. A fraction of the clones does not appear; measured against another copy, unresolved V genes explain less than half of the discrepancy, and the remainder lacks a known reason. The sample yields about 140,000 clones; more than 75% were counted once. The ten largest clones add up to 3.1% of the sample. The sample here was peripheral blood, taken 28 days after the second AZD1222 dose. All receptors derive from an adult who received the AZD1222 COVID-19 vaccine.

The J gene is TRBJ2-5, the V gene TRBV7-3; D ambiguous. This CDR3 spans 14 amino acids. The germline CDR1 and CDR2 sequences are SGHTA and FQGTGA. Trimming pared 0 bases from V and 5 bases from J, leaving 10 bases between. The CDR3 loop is CASSLTSTRETQYF. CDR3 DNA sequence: TGTGCCAGCAGCTTAACCTCTACCCGGGAGACCCAGTACTTC. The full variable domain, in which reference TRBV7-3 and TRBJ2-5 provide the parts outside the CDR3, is GAGVSQTPSNKVTEKGKYVELRCDPISGHTALYWYRQSLGQGPEFLIYFQGTGAADDSGLPNDRFFAVRPEGSVSTLKIQRTERGDSAVYLCASSLTSTRETQYFGPGTRLLVL.

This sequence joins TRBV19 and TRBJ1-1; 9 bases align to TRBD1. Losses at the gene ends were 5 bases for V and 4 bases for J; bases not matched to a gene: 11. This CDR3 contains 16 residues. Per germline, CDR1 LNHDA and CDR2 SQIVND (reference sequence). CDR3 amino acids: CASSSKQGAGGTEAFF. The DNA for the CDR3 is TGTGCCAGTAGTTCAAAACAGGGGGCAGGCGGCACTGAAGCTTTCTTT.

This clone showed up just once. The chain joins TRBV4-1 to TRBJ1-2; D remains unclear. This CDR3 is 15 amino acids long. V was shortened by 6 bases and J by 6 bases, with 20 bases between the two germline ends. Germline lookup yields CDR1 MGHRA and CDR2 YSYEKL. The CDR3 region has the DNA TGCGCCAGCAGTCAATCGGGCTCGTCCGAAAATGGCTACACCTTC. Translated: CASSQSGSSENGYTF.

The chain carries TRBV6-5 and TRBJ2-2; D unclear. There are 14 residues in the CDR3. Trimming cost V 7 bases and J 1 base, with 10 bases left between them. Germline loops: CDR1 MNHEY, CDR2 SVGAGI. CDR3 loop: CASKPYGNTGELFF. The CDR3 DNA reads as TGTGCCAGCAAACCATACGGGAACACCGGGGAGCTGTTTTTT.

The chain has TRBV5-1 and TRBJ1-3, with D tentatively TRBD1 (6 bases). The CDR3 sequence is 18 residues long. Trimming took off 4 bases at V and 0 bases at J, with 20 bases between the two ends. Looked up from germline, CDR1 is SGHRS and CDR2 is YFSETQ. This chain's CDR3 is CASSEIITGTSSGNTIYF. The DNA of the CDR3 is TGCGCCAGCAGCGAAATAATAACAGGGACCTCCTCTGGAAACACCATATATTTT.

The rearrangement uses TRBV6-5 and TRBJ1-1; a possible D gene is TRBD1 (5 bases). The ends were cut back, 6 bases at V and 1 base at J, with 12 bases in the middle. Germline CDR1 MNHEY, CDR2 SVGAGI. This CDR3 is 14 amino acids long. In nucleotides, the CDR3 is TGTGCCAGCAGCCGGGACCCTGGGAACACTGAAGCTTTCTTT. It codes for CASSRDPGNTEAFF.

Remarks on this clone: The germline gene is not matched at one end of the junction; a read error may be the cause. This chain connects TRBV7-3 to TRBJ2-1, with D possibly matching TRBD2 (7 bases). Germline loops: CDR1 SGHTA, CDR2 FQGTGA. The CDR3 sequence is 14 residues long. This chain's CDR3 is CASSLWGGSDEQFF. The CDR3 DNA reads TGTGCTAGCAGCTTGTGGGGGGGCTCGGATGAGCAGTTCTTC.

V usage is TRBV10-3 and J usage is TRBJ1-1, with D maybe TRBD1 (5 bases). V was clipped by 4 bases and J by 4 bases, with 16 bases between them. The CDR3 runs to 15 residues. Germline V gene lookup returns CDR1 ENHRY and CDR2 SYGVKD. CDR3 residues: CAISAVDRGTTEAFF. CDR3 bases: TGTGCCATCAGTGCGGTCGATCGGGGGACCACTGAAGCTTTCTTT.

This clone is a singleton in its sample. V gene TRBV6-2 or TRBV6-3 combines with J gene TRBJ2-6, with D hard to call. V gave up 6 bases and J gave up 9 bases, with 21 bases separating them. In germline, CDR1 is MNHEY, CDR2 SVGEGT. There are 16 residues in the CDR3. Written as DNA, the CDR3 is TGTGCCAGCAGCCCCCTCCTGGCGAACCAATTCAACGTCCTGACTTTC. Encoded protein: CASSPLLANQFNVLTF.

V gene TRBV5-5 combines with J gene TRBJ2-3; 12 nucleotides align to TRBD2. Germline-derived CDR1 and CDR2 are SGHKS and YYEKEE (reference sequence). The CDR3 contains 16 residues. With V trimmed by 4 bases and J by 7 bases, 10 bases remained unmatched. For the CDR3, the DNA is TGTGCCAGCAGCCCAACTCTAGCGGGGGGGCTCAATACGCAGTATTTT. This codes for CASSPTLAGGLNTQYF.

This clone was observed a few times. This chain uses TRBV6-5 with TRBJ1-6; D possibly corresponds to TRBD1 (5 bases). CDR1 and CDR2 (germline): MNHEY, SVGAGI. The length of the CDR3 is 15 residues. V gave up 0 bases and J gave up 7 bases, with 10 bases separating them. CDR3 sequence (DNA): TGTGCCAGCAGTTACTCGTGGGGACCAAATTCACCCCTCCACTTT. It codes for CASSYSWGPNSPLHF.

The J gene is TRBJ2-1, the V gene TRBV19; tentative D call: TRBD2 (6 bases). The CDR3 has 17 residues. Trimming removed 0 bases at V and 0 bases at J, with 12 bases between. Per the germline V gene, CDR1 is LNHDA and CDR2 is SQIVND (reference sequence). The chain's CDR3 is CASSIDIAASSYNEQFF. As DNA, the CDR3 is TGTGCCAGTAGTATAGATATAGCGGCAAGCTCCTACAATGAGCAGTTCTTC.

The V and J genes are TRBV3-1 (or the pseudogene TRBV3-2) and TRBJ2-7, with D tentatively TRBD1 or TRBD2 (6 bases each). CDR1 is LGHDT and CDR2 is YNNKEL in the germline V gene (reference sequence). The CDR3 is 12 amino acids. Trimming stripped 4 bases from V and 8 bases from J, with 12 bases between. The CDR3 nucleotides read TGTGCCAGCAGCCCCACAGGGACTCAGCAGTACTTC. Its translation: CASSPTGTQQYF.

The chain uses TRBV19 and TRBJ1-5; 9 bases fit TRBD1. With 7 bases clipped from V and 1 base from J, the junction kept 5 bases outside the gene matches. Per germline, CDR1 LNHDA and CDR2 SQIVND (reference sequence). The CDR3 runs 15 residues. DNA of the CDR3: TGTGCCAGTACAGACAGGGGGGCAAGCAATCAGCCCCAGCATTTT. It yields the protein CASTDRGASNQPQHF. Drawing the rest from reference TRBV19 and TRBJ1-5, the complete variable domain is DGGITQSPKYLFRKEGQNVTLSCEQNLNHDAMYWYRQDPGQGLRLIYYSQIVNDFQKGDIAEGYSVSREKKESFPLTVTSAQKNPTAFYLCASTDRGASNQPQHFGDGTRLSIL.

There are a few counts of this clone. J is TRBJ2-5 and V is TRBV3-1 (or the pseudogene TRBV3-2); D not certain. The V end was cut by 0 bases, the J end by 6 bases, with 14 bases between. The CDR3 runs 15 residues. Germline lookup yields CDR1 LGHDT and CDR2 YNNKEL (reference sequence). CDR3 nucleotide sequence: TGTGCCAGCAGCCAAGATCTAGTCCGGGTAAAGACCCAGTACTTC. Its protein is CASSQDLVRVKTQYF.

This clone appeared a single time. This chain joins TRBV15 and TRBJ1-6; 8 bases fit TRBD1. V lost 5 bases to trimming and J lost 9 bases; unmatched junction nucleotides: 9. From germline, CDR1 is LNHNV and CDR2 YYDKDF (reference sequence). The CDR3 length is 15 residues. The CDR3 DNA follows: TGTGCCACCAGCCCCCGGACAGGGATGGGTTCACCCCTCCACTTT. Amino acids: CATSPRTGMGSPLHF.

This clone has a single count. CDR3 amino acids: CASREGGSYEQYF. The CDR3 bases are TGTGCCAGCCGAGAGGGAGGTTCCTACGAGCAGTACTTC. The V call is TRBV28, the J call TRBJ2-7, with a tentative D call TRBD2 (6 bases). Trimming removed 8 bases from V and 1 base from J, with 12 bases in between. Germline V gene sequence: CDR1 MDHEN, CDR2 SYDVKM. The CDR3 has 13 amino acids.

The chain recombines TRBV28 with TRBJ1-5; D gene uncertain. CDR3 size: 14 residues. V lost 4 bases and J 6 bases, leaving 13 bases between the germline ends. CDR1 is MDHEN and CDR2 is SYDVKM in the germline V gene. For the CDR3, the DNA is TGTGCCAGCAGTTCAGACATCTTACTTCAGCCCCAGCATTTT. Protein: CASSSDILLQPQHF.

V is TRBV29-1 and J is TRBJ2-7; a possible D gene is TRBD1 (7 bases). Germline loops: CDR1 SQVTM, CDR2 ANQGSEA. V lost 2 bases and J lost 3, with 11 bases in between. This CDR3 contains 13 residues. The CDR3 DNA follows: TGCAGCGTTGAACCGCAGGGGGGCTACGAGCAGTACTTC. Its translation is CSVEPQGGYEQYF.

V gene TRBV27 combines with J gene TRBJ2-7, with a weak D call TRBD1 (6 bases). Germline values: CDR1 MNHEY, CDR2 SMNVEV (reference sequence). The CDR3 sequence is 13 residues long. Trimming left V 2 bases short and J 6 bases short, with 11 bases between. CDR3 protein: CASSLGTGIEQYF. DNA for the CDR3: TGTGCCAGCAGTTTAGGAACAGGGATCGAGCAGTACTTC.

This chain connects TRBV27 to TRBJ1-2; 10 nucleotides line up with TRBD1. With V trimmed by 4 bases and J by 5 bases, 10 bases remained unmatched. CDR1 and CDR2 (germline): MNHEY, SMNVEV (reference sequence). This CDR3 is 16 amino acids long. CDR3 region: CASSYGTGVFRYGYTF. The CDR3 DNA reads TGTGCCAGCAGTTACGGGACAGGGGTTTTTAGGTATGGCTACACCTTC.

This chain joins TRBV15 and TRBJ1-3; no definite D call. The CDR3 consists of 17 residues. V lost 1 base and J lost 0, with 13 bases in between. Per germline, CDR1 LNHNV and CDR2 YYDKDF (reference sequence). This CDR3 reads CATSRARRWDSGNTIYF. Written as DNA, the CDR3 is TGTGCCACCAGCAGAGCCCGACGGTGGGACTCTGGAAACACCATATATTTT.

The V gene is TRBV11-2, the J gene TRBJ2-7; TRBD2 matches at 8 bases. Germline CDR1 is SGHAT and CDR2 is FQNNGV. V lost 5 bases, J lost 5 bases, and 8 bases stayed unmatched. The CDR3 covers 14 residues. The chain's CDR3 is CASSAFSRGDEQYF. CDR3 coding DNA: TGTGCCAGCAGCGCCTTTTCGCGGGGGGACGAGCAGTACTTC.

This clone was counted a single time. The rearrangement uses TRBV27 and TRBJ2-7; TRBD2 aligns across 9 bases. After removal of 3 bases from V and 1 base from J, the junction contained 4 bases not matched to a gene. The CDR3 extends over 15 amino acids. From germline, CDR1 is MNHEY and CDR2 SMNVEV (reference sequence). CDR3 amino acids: CASSFVAGVSYEQYF. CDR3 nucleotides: TGTGCCAGCAGTTTTGTAGCGGGGGTGTCCTACGAGCAGTACTTC.

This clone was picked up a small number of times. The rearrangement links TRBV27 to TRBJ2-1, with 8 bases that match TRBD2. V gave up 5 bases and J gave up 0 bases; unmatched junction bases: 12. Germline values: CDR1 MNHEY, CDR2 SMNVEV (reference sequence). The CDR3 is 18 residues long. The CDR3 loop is CASSPLAGTISSYNEQFF. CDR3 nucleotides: TGTGCCAGCAGTCCCTTAGCGGGAACTATTAGCTCCTACAATGAGCAGTTCTTC.

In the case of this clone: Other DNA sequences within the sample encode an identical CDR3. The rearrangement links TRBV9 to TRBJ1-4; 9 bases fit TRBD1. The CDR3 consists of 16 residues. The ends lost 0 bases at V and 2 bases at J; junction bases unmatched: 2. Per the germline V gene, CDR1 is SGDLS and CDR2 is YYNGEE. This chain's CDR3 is CASSVGGTGTNEKLFF. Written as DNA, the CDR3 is TGTGCCAGCAGCGTAGGTGGGACAGGGACTAATGAAAAACTGTTTTTT. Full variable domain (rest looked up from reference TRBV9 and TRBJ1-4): DSGVTQTPKHLITATGQRVTLRCSPRSGDLSVYWYQQSLDQGLQFLIQYYNGEERAKGNILERFSAQQFPDLHSELNLSSLELGDSALYFCASSVGGTGTNEKLFFGSGTQLSVL.

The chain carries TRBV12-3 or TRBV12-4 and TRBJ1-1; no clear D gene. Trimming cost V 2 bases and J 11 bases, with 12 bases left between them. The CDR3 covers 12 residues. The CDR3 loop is CASSLYLRDAFF. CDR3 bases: TGTGCCAGCAGTTTATACCTGCGAGATGCTTTCTTT.

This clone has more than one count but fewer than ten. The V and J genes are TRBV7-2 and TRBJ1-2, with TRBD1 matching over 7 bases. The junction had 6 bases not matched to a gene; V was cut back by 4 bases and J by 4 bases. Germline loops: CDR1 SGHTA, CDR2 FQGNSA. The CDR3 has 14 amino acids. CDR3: CASSSHRGPYGYTF. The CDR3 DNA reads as TGTGCCAGCAGCTCACACAGGGGTCCCTATGGCTACACCTTC.

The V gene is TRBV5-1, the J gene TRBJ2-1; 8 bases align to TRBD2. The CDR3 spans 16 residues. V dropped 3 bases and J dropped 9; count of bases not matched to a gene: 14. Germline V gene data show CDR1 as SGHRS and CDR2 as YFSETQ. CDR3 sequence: CASSSGLSGSFSEQFF. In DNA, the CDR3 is TGCGCCAGCAGCTCCGGTTTGAGCGGGAGCTTTAGTGAGCAGTTCTTC.